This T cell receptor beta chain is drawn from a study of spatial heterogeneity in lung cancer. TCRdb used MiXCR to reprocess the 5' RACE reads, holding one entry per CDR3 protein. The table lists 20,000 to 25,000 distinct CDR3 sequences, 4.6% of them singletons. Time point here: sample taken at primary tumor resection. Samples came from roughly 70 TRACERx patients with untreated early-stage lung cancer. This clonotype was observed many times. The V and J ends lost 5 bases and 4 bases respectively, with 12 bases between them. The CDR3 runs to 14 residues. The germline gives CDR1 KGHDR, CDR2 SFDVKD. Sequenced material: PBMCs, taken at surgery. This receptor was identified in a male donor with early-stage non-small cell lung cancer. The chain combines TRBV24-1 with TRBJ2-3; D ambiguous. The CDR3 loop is CATSGNLDADTQYF. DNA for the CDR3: TGTGCCACCAGTGGTAACCTGGATGCAGATACGCAGTATTTT.